A single sample gave rise to the 9 T cell receptor beta chains below, sequenced in a study of post-analysis software for immune sequencing data. Unique molecular identifiers were present in the TCR beta cDNA libraries. TCRdb ran MiXCR on the PCR reads and lists one entry per CDR3 protein. The data contain 160,000 or so distinct CDR3 sequences, under 40% of them seen just once; the ten biggest clones take up 28%. The sample here was blood, taken after autologous hematopoietic stem cell transplantation. The receptors here all came from a girl aged 5-17 years with multiple sclerosis.

This chain connects TRBV20-1 to TRBJ2-3, with 9 bases that match TRBD2. Germline lookup yields CDR1 DFQATT and CDR2 SNEGSKA (reference sequence). The CDR3 is 15 residues long. J lost 3 bases, V lost 5 bases, and 9 bases had no gene match. DNA of the CDR3: TGCAGTGCTGATGCCGGGACTAGCAGAACAGATACGCAGTATTTT. Encoded protein: CSADAGTSRTDTQYF.

V and J are TRBV6-6 and TRBJ2-5; TRBD2 agrees at 8 bases. With the DNA end fitting TRBJ2-7 better, the J assignment may be wrong. The germline V gene encodes CDR1 MNHNY and CDR2 SVGAGI (reference sequence). This CDR3 spans 11 amino acids. In nucleotides, the CDR3 is TGTGCCAGCGGGACTAGTCACGAGCAGTACTTC. It translates to CASGTSHEQYF.

By share, this clonotype ranks as large. CDR3 loop: CATSAVAGQETQYF. CDR3 bases: TGTGCCACCAGTGCCGTAGCGGGACAAGAGACCCAGTACTTC. The chain couples TRBV24-1 to TRBJ2-5, with 8 bases aligning to TRBD2. CDR1 KGHDR and CDR2 SFDVKD come from the germline V gene. Trimming at V came to 5 bases and at J to 2 bases, leaving 3 bases not matched to a gene. CDR3 length: 14 residues.

At least ten counts were recorded for this clonotype. The chain is built from TRBV5-1 and TRBJ1-2; D is unclear. CDR1 and CDR2 (germline): SGHRS, YFSETQ. Trimming took 4 bases from V and 4 from J, leaving 14 bases between them. The CDR3 consists of 14 residues. DNA of the CDR3: TGCGCCAGCAGCCTTGGTCAGGCGTCCTATGGCTACACCTTC. Translated, it gives CASSLGQASYGYTF.

The chain recombines TRBV6-5 with TRBJ1-4; 10 bases fit TRBD1. V trimming: 2 bases; J trimming: 0 bases; junction bases outside the gene matches: 3. This CDR3 is built from 17 residues. Germline V lookup: CDR1 MNHEY, CDR2 SVGAGI. The chain's CDR3 is CASSYAGTGATNEKLFF. The CDR3 region has the DNA TGTGCCAGCAGTTACGCCGGGACAGGGGCAACTAATGAAAAACTGTTTTTT.

This clonotype was observed a handful of times. The genes are TRBV5-6 and TRBJ2-4; D is unclear. V gave up 5 bases and J gave up 3 bases, with 9 bases separating them. The CDR3 runs to 13 residues. Germline loops: CDR1 SGHDT, CDR2 YYEEEE. The CDR3 coding sequence is TGTGCCAGCAGTCGGCCACTCAAAAACATTCAGTACTTC. Translating it yields CASSRPLKNIQYF.

As regards this clonotype: The junction and the germline gene differ at one end; a read error may be behind it. The chain links TRBV20-1 to TRBJ2-7; 8 bases line up with TRBD2. The CDR3 length is 15 residues. Germline values: CDR1 DFQATT, CDR2 SNEGSKA (reference sequence). CDR3 sequence (DNA): TGCGGTGCGCAGAGGGAAATAGCGGGATCGGGCGAGCAGTACTTC. It specifies CGAQREIAGSGEQYF.

The chain employs TRBV7-9 and TRBJ1-5; unclear D gene. Deletions cut 1 base from V and 2 bases from J, with 9 bases between. The CDR3 runs to 15 residues. In germline, CDR1 is SEHNR, CDR2 FQNEAQ (reference sequence). CDR3 loop: CASSLGRVGNQPQHF. The CDR3 coding sequence is TGTGCCAGCAGCTTAGGGAGGGTTGGCAATCAGCCCCAGCATTTT.

This clonotype was seen a handful of times. The rearrangement links TRBV19 to TRBJ1-1; 7 bases match TRBD1. This CDR3 spans 14 amino acids. V lost 7 bases, J lost 3 bases, and 8 bases stayed unmatched. CDR1 and CDR2 (germline): LNHDA, SQIVND (reference sequence). CDR3 amino acids: CASIGTETHTEAFF. The CDR3 bases are TGTGCCAGTATAGGGACAGAGACTCACACTGAAGCTTTCTTT.